The rows below give T cell receptor beta chains drawn from one sample of a study of blood T cell repertoires in COVID-19. Using immunoSEQ multiplex PCR, the repertoire was profiled, and TCRdb retains in-frame clones only, with some absent. The sample has roughly 190,000 clones; about 85% are singletons. The sample was PBMCs or T cells enriched from blood (not recorded which). These receptors were obtained from a woman in her twenties or thirties who had recovered from COVID-19. CDR3s include the opening cysteine and the closing phenylalanine or tryptophan. Each record gives: J gene, V gene, D gene, CDR3 protein, CDR3 DNA. The D gene is left open where the match is weak.

TRBJ1-6	TRBV5-1	TRBD1	CASSLGTGGKNSPLHF	TGCGCCAGCAGCTTGGGGACAGGGGGTAAAAATTCACCCCTCCACTTT
TRBJ1-1	TRBV19	-	CASGGARAFF	TGTGCCAGTGGCGGGGCGCGAGCTTTCTTT
TRBJ1-4	TRBV6-1	-	CASSEVGRTEIELFF	TGTGCCAGCAGTGAAGTGGGGCGGACAGAGATCGAACTGTTTTTT
TRBJ2-5	TRBV24-1	-	CATSDGGHNQETQYF	TGTGCCACCAGTGATGGGGGACATAACCAAGAGACCCAGTACTTC
TRBJ1-2	TRBV7-6	TRBD1	CASSLGQGATYGYTF	TGTGCCAGCAGCTTAGGGCAGGGGGCTACCTATGGCTACACCTTC
TRBJ2-3	TRBV13	-	CASSSVSSTDTQYF	TGTGCCAGCAGCTCGGTATCTAGCACAGATACGCAGTATTTT
TRBJ2-7	TRBV18	-	CASSPSGGTGQGVNSYEQYF	TGTGCCAGCTCACCCTCGGGGGGAACAGGGCAGGGTGTGAATTCCTACGAGCAGTACTTC
TRBJ1-6	TRBV5-4	-	CASSGTGTLRNSPLHF	TGTGCCAGCAGCGGTACAGGGACCCTCCGAAATTCACCCCTCCACTTT
TRBJ2-7	TRBV7-2	TRBD1	CASSLFGTGVPYEQYF	TGTGCCAGCAGCTTATTCGGGACAGGGGTTCCCTACGAGCAGTACTTC
TRBJ1-1	TRBV9	-	CASSGPYTEAFF	TGTGCCAGCAGCGGGCCCTACACTGAAGCTTTCTTT
TRBJ2-2	TRBV19	-	CASSPSLTGELFF	TGTGCCAGTAGTCCCAGTTTGACCGGGGAGCTGTTTTTT
TRBJ2-4	TRBV19	-	CASRLGRNAKNIQYF	TGTGCCAGTCGTCTTGGGAGAAATGCCAAAAACATTCAGTACTTC
TRBJ1-2	TRBV2	TRBD1	CASSARDRGLYGYTF	TGTGCCAGCAGCGCCAGGGACAGGGGGCTCTATGGCTACACCTTC
TRBJ1-6	TRBV27	TRBD1	CASRTQGFPNSPLHF	TGTGCCAGCAGGACACAGGGGTTCCCGAATTCACCCCTCCACTTT
TRBJ2-1	TRBV18	TRBD2	CASSPPSSGRANEQFF	TGTGCCAGCTCACCACCGAGTAGCGGGAGGGCCAATGAGCAGTTCTTC
TRBJ1-3	TRBV9	TRBD1	CASSPNTGVAIYF	TGTGCCAGTTCGCCCAATACAGGGGTGGCCATATATTTT
TRBJ2-7	TRBV30	TRBD2	CAWSGTSGRAYEQYF	TGTGCCTGGTCCGGGACTAGCGGGAGGGCCTACGAGCAGTACTTC
TRBJ2-3	TRBV19	TRBD2	CASSISSGRTDTQYF	TGTGCCAGTAGTATCTCTAGCGGACGCACAGATACGCAGTATTTT
TRBJ1-2	TRBV24-1	TRBD1	CATSGSTGAGYGYTF	TGTGCCACCAGTGGTTCGACAGGGGCTGGCTATGGCTACACCTTC
TRBJ1-4	TRBV14	-	CASSQEPRKLFF	TGTGCCAGCAGCCAAGAACCGAGGAAACTGTTTTTT
TRBJ1-6	TRBV7-9	TRBD1	CASSPGGQRNSPLHF	TGTGCCAGCAGCCCTGGGGGACAGAGAAATTCACCCCTCCACTTT
TRBJ2-1	TRBV11-2	TRBD2	CASSRLRSGGGEQFF	TGTGCCAGCAGCCGTCTTAGATCTGGCGGGGGGGAGCAGTTCTTC
TRBJ2-3	TRBV5-4	TRBD2	CASSPSGGASTDTQYF	TGTGCCAGCAGCCCCAGCGGGGGGGCTAGCACAGATACGCAGTATTTT